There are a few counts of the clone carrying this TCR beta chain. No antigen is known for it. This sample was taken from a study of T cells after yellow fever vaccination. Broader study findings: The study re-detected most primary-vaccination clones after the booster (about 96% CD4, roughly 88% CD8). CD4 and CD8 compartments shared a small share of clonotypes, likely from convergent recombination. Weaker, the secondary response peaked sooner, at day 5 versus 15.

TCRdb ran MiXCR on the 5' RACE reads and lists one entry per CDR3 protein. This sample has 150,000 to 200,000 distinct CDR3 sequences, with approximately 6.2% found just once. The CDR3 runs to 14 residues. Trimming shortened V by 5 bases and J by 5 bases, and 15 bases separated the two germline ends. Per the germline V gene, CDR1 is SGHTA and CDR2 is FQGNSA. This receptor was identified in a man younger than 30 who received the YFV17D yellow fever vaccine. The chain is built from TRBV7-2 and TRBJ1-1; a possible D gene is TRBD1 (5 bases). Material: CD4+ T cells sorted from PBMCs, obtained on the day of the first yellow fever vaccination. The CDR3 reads CASSLERGQTEAFF. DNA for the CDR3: TGTGCCAGCAGCCTAGAGAGGGGTCAGACTGAAGCTTTCTTT.